These 29 T cell receptor beta chains originate from one sample sequenced in a study of T cell clonotyping in hematopoietic cell transplantation. Libraries were prepared by immunoSEQ multiplex PCR; TCRdb keeps only in-frame clonotypes and omits some of them. This table holds some 16,000 clones, over 90% found once. The sample was peripheral blood mononuclear cells. These TCRs come from a middle-aged man in good health. Some clones in this sample may be carry-over from other donors' samples.

The rearrangement joins TRBV4-3 to TRBJ1-1; D is undetermined. Germline V lookup: CDR1 LGHNA, CDR2 YSLEER. Trimming shortened V by 1 base and J by 0 bases, and 12 bases separated the two germline ends. The CDR3 covers 16 residues. The CDR3 sequence is CASSQGVGELNTEAFF. Here the CDR3 DNA reads TGCGCCAGCAGCCAAGGGGTCGGGGAGTTGAACACTGAAGCTTTCTTT.

This CDR3 reads CASSPSGWNEQFF. The CDR3 DNA reads as TGCGCCAGCAGCCCTTCAGGATGGAATGAGCAGTTCTTC. The V call is TRBV4-3, the J call TRBJ2-1; D is ambiguous. The CDR3 sequence is 13 residues long. Germline loops: CDR1 LGHNA, CDR2 YSLEER. With 4 bases removed from V and 7 bases from J, the gap between germline ends came to 11 bases.

This clone has just one count. This sequence joins TRBV20-1 and TRBJ2-3; a possible D gene is TRBD2 (6 bases). The CDR3 has 10 amino acids. Germline CDR1 DFQATT, CDR2 SNEGSKA (reference sequence). V was cut by 6 bases and J by 14 bases, with 15 bases left in between. The CDR3 protein is CSATSGETYF. The DNA for the CDR3 is TGCAGTGCGACTTCGGGGGAGACGTATTTT.

V gene TRBV5-1 combines with J gene TRBJ2-5; D gene unclear. Germline CDR1 reads SGHRS; CDR2 reads YFSETQ. V was cut by 0 bases and J by 5 bases, with 14 bases left in between. CDR3 length: 15 amino acids. The CDR3 DNA follows: TGCGCCAGCAGCTTGGCGGGCCCCTCTAGTGAGACCCAGTACTTC. Residues: CASSLAGPSSETQYF.

This clone appeared once. The chain uses TRBV6-1 and TRBJ2-4; D unresolved. Germline loops: CDR1 MNHNS, CDR2 SASEGT. V lost 3 bases, J lost 1 base, and 10 bases lay in between. The length of the CDR3 is 15 residues. CDR3 DNA: TGTGCCAGCAGTGAGTCGACACAGGCCAAAAACATTCAGTACTTC. It codes for CASSESTQAKNIQYF.

The rearrangement uses TRBV7-2 and TRBJ1-2; weak D call: TRBD1 (5 bases). Trimming took off 1 base at V and 4 bases at J, with 10 bases between the two ends. The germline CDR1 and CDR2 sequences are SGHTA and FQGNSA. CDR3 size: 14 residues. The CDR3 spells CASSLEARAYGYTF. CDR3 bases: TGTGCCAGCAGCTTAGAAGCCAGGGCCTATGGCTACACCTTC.

This clone was recorded a few times. This chain uses TRBV15 with TRBJ2-7; no reliable D call. The V gene's germline CDR1 is LNHNV and CDR2 YYDKDF (reference sequence). Between the trimmed V and J ends, which lost 0 bases and 2 bases, there was a span of 11 bases. The CDR3 runs to 15 residues. The CDR3 DNA sequence: TGTGCCACCAGCAGAGATGGCGCGGTGACCTACGAGCAGTACTTC. Its translation: CATSRDGAVTYEQYF.

This sequence joins TRBV30 and TRBJ2-3, with D uncertain. Trimming removed 0 bases at V and 4 bases at J, with 5 bases between. The CDR3 runs to 12 residues. CDR1 GTSNPN and CDR2 SVGIG come from the germline V gene (reference sequence). The DNA of the CDR3 is TGTGCCTGGAGTGTCAGTCCAGATACGCAGTATTTT. Translating it yields CAWSVSPDTQYF.

The gene calls are TRBV7-2 and TRBJ2-3; possible D gene TRBD2, 6 bases. The CDR3 loop spans 14 amino acids. From germline, CDR1 is SGHTA and CDR2 FQGNSA. The V gene lost 3 bases and the J gene lost 5 bases, with 12 bases spanning the gap. CDR3 DNA: TGTGCCAGCAGCTTGCGGGGTTCCAGAGATACGCAGTATTTT. Translation gives CASSLRGSRDTQYF.

V usage is TRBV4-2 and J usage is TRBJ1-2; D gene uncertain. Germline assignment: CDR1 LGHNA and CDR2 YNFKEQ. The CDR3 consists of 13 residues. V shed 3 bases and J shed 2 bases, with 7 bases lying between them. This CDR3 is CASSQAPNYGYTF. The CDR3 DNA follows: TGTGCCAGCAGCCAGGCTCCAAACTATGGCTACACCTTC.

This clone appeared a single time. The chain's CDR3 is CASSSVAGTGEQYF. As DNA, the CDR3 is TGTGCCAGCAGTTCCGTAGCGGGAACTGGGGAGCAGTACTTC. The rearrangement uses TRBV27 and TRBJ2-7; 8 nucleotides match TRBD2. Germline CDR1 reads MNHEY; CDR2 reads SMNVEV (reference sequence). V shed 4 bases and J 7 bases; nucleotides not matched to a gene: 9. The CDR3 length is 14 residues.

This clone appeared once. The V call is TRBV6-5, the J call TRBJ2-7, with 7 bases fitting TRBD1. Germline values: CDR1 MNHEY, CDR2 SVGAGI. CDR3 length equals 14 residues. V trimming: 6 bases; J trimming: 3 bases; junction bases outside the gene matches: 8. The CDR3, as DNA: TGTGCCAGCAGAGACGACAGGGAGTTCTACGAGCAGTACTTC. Residues: CASRDDREFYEQYF.

The chain uses TRBV30 and TRBJ1-1; D unresolved. V was trimmed by 5 bases and J by 11 bases, leaving 21 bases between them. CDR3 size: 13 residues. Germline CDR1 GTSNPN, CDR2 SVGIG (reference sequence). CDR3 DNA sequence: TGTGCCTGGCTTGACTCGCGAGAGATGGGCGCTTTCTTT. It yields the protein CAWLDSREMGAFF.

The V call is TRBV28, the J call TRBJ1-5; D is uncertain. The CDR3 is made up of 14 amino acids. V was cut by 7 bases and J by 1 base, with 11 bases left in between. The V gene's germline CDR1 is MDHEN and CDR2 SYDVKM. The CDR3 DNA reads as TGTGCCAGCAAAGGGCCCTTAAGCAATCAGCCCCAGCATTTT. Translated, it gives CASKGPLSNQPQHF. Complete variable domain (other parts from reference TRBV28 and TRBJ1-5): DVKVTQSSRYLVKRTGEKVFLECVQDMDHENMFWYRQDPGLGLRLIYFSYDVKMKEKGDIPEGYSVSREKKERFSLILESASTNQTSMYLCASKGPLSNQPQHFGDGTRLSIL.

The chain is built from TRBV20-1 and TRBJ2-2, with D uncertain. Between the trimmed V and J ends, which lost 0 bases and 8 bases, there was a span of 4 bases. Germline V gives CDR1 DFQATT, CDR2 SNEGSKA (reference sequence). CDR3 length equals 11 residues. The CDR3 nucleotides read TGCAGTGCTAGAGAGGCTGGGGAGCTGTTTTTT. The encoded protein is CSAREAGELFF.

V and J are TRBV6-5 and TRBJ2-5; TRBD1 might be the D (5 bases). From germline, CDR1 is MNHEY and CDR2 SVGAGI. The CDR3 runs 13 residues. The V end lost 6 bases, the J end lost 2 bases, and 10 bases lay between the germline ends. The DNA for the CDR3 is TGTGCCAGCAGCCCAGGGCCACAAGAGACCCAGTACTTC. Translated: CASSPGPQETQYF.

The chain carries TRBV27 and TRBJ2-5; D is undetermined. Germline lookup yields CDR1 MNHEY and CDR2 SMNVEV (reference sequence). Trimming left V 10 bases short and J 9 bases short, with 18 bases between. The length of the CDR3 is 12 residues. CDR3 in DNA: TGTGCCATTGATAACCCATTAGCCGCCCAGTACTTC. It encodes CAIDNPLAAQYF.

The chain has TRBV29-1 and TRBJ2-7, with TRBD1 matching over 10 bases. The CDR3 contains 13 residues. The V gene end was trimmed by 3 bases and the J gene end by 4 bases; junction bases not matched to a gene: 3. Germline V gene data show CDR1 as SQVTM and CDR2 as ANQGSEA. CDR3 sequence: CSVEDRGTYEQYF. The CDR3 region has the DNA TGCAGCGTTGAGGACAGGGGGACGTACGAGCAGTACTTC.

The V gene is TRBV28, the J gene TRBJ2-7; 12 bases map to TRBD2. This CDR3 contains 15 residues. The V segment lost 3 bases and the J segment 0 bases; nucleotides outside the gene matches: 0. Germline V gene lookup returns CDR1 MDHEN and CDR2 SYDVKM. CDR3 coding DNA: TGTGCCAGCAGTTTGACTAGCGGGGGCTCCTACGAGCAGTACTTC. This codes for CASSLTSGGSYEQYF.

V usage is TRBV7-3 and J usage is TRBJ2-7; 11 bases are a match to TRBD1. The CDR3 has 15 amino acids. V dropped 0 bases and J dropped 6; count of bases not matched to a gene: 4. Per the germline V gene, CDR1 is SGHTA and CDR2 is FQGTGA. This chain's CDR3 is CASSLTGGTGGEQYF. CDR3 nucleotides: TGTGCCAGCAGCTTAACCGGGGGGACAGGGGGCGAGCAGTACTTC.

The chain has TRBV5-5 and TRBJ2-1, with D perhaps TRBD2 (5 bases). CDR1 and CDR2 from the germline V gene are SGHKS and YYEKEE (reference sequence). V was cut by 0 bases and J by 8 bases, with 24 bases left in between. The CDR3 is 18 amino acids. Written as DNA, the CDR3 is TGTGCCAGCAGCTTGGCTTCTAGCCGAGGAAGAGGGCGCCATGAGCAGTTCTTC. Translation gives CASSLASSRGRGRHEQFF.

The chain employs TRBV27 and TRBJ2-7; 9 nucleotides agree with TRBD2. Per germline, CDR1 MNHEY and CDR2 SMNVEV (reference sequence). This CDR3 is built from 15 residues. V shed 6 bases and J 4 bases; nucleotides not matched to a gene: 10. The chain's CDR3 is CASSLSGAGGYEQYF. The CDR3 DNA is TGTGCCAGCAGCCTCTCGGGGGCGGGAGGGTACGAGCAGTACTTC.

Of note for this clone: Other DNA sequences of this sample code for an identical CDR3. The rearrangement links TRBV2 to TRBJ1-2; TRBD1 agrees at 8 bases. This CDR3 spans 12 amino acids. J lost 8 bases, V lost 5 bases, and 4 bases had no gene match. The germline V gene encodes CDR1 SNHLY and CDR2 FYNNEI. The CDR3 protein is CASSRTGNGYTF. In DNA form, the CDR3 reads TGTGCCAGCAGTCGGACAGGGAACGGCTACACCTTC.

The V call is TRBV29-1, the J call TRBJ1-1; 8 positions match TRBD1. The CDR3 consists of 12 residues. With V trimmed by 7 bases and J by 10 bases, 11 bases remained unmatched. Germline values: CDR1 SQVTM, CDR2 ANQGSEA. The CDR3 nucleotides are TGCAGCGGTCAGGGGGCGAGTGAAAGAGCTTTCTTT. Translated, it gives CSGQGASERAFF.

The chain employs TRBV7-8 and TRBJ2-7, with 7 bases lining up with TRBD1. The germline V gene encodes CDR1 SGHVS and CDR2 FQNEAQ. V shed 3 bases and J 6 bases; nucleotides not matched to a gene: 11. This CDR3 comprises 15 residues. This CDR3 is CASSFRDRVGGEQYF. For the CDR3, the DNA is TGTGCCAGCAGCTTTCGCGACAGGGTAGGCGGCGAGCAGTACTTC.

The table lists this clone with a count of one. The gene calls are TRBV4-2 and TRBJ1-4; D remains unclear. The CDR3 covers 16 residues. Trimming shortened V by 4 bases and J by 2 bases, and 14 bases separated the two germline ends. CDR1 is LGHNA and CDR2 is YNFKEQ in the germline V gene. The DNA for the CDR3 is TGTGCCAGCAGCCTAAACTCACCACGGACTAATGAAAAACTGTTTTTT. As protein: CASSLNSPRTNEKLFF.

V usage is TRBV29-1 and J usage is TRBJ2-3; no firm D call. Germline lookup yields CDR1 SQVTM and CDR2 ANQGSEA. The CDR3 covers 13 residues. Trimming cost V 7 bases and J 6 bases, with 17 bases left between them. Here the CDR3 reads CSAGHLILDTQYF. The CDR3 region has the DNA TGCAGCGCCGGCCACCTTATACTGGATACGCAGTATTTT.

The rearrangement links TRBV7-2 to TRBJ2-3; D unresolved. CDR3 length: 14 residues. CDR1 is SGHTA, CDR2 FQGNSA, per germline. Trimming shortened V by 3 bases and J by 4 bases, and 11 bases separated the two germline ends. CDR3 sequence reads: CASSFWGTADTQYF. CDR3 nucleotide sequence: TGTGCCAGCAGCTTTTGGGGAACCGCAGATACGCAGTATTTT. The variable domain in full, completed from reference TRBV7-2 and TRBJ2-3, reads GAGVSQSPSNKVTEKGKDVELRCDPISGHTALYWYRQSLGQGLEFLIYFQGNSAPDKSGLPSDRFSAERTGGSVSTLTIQRTQQEDSAVYLCASSFWGTADTQYFGPGTRLTVL.

The chain is built from TRBV27 and TRBJ2-3; TRBD2 might be the D (6 bases). Germline V gene data show CDR1 as MNHEY and CDR2 as SMNVEV (reference sequence). Deletions cut 0 bases from V and 1 base from J, with 14 bases between. This CDR3 is 17 amino acids long. DNA for the CDR3: TGTGCCAGCAGTTTATCGATAGGAGGGGTGGGCACAGATACGCAGTATTTT. Its protein is CASSLSIGGVGTDTQYF.